These 18 T cell receptor beta chains were sequenced from one sample in a study of cytomegalovirus exposure and HLA in healthy donors. PCR primers comprised 60 Vbeta and 13 Jbeta primers. TCRdb's table, derived via immunoSEQ multiplex PCR, lists solely in-frame clones and lacks some. Here the sample spans 90,000 to 150,000 clones, roughly 80% being singletons. Source material: PBMCs. All receptors derive from a woman in her twenties or thirties in good health and CMV-seropositive.

The chain carries TRBV28 and TRBJ1-4; D is undetermined. Trimming left V 2 bases short and J 1 base short, with 5 bases between. CDR3 length: 14 residues. Germline lookup yields CDR1 MDHEN and CDR2 SYDVKM. CDR3 nucleotides: TGTGCCAGCAGTTTAGTACAAACTAATGAAAAACTGTTTTTT. Its translation: CASSLVQTNEKLFF.

The chain couples TRBV10-1 to TRBJ2-5; perhaps TRBD2 as D (5 bases). Germline assignment: CDR1 WNHNN and CDR2 SYGVQD (reference sequence). The CDR3 length is 18 residues. V was shortened by 0 bases and J by 1 base, with 18 bases between the two germline ends. The CDR3 DNA reads as TGCGCCAGCAGTGAGTCGAGAGGTCGCGGACTTCTCCAAGAGACCCAGTACTTC. Protein: CASSESRGRGLLQETQYF.

The chain carries TRBV4-2 and TRBJ1-3; no definite D call. The germline V gene encodes CDR1 LGHNA and CDR2 YNFKEQ. V was shortened by 1 base and J by 3 bases, with 13 bases between the two germline ends. This CDR3 has 16 residues. As DNA, the CDR3 is TGTGCCAGCAGCCAAGTAGGACCCCGGGGTGGAAACACCATATATTTT. Residues: CASSQVGPRGGNTIYF.

The count of this clone is one. A read error may account for a junction end that differs from germline. The rearrangement links TRBV28 to TRBJ2-1; 9 nucleotides line up with TRBD2. CDR3 length: 15 residues. Per germline, CDR1 MDHEN and CDR2 SYDVKM. The chain's CDR3 is CARSPISGGYNEQFF. The CDR3 DNA reads TGTGCCCGCAGCCCAATTAGCGGGGGATACAATGAGCAGTTCTTC.

The chain has TRBV28 and TRBJ2-7; 9 positions match TRBD1. Trimming took 2 bases from V and 5 from J; bases not matched to a gene: 7. The CDR3 runs 15 residues. Germline V gives CDR1 MDHEN, CDR2 SYDVKM. The CDR3 sequence is CASSLGGQGGHEQYF. In DNA form, the CDR3 reads TGTGCCAGCAGTTTAGGGGGACAGGGAGGCCACGAGCAGTACTTC.

The chain combines TRBV7-2 with TRBJ2-2; D is possibly TRBD2 (6 bases). The ends were cut back, 5 bases at V and 3 bases at J, with 19 bases in the middle. Per the germline V gene, CDR1 is SGHTA and CDR2 is FQGNSA. There are 17 residues in the CDR3. As DNA, the CDR3 is TGTGCCAGCAGCCGGGACTCTGGCTTGAGATACACCGGGGAGCTGTTTTTT. Translation gives CASSRDSGLRYTGELFF.

The rearrangement links TRBV7-8 to TRBJ2-2; D not certain. From germline, CDR1 is SGHVS and CDR2 FQNEAQ. V lost 5 bases and J lost 7, with 8 bases in between. This CDR3 contains 12 residues. CDR3 residues: CASSLNGGELFF. The CDR3 nucleotides are TGTGCCAGCAGCCTGAACGGCGGGGAGCTGTTTTTT.

This clone was seen only a few times. The chain carries TRBV18 and TRBJ2-2, with 7 bases aligning to TRBD2. V shed 2 bases and J 7 bases; nucleotides not matched to a gene: 7. Germline CDR1 KGHSH, CDR2 LQKENI. The CDR3 consists of 15 residues. The CDR3 protein is CASSPETIAGGELFF. Here the CDR3 DNA reads TGTGCCAGCTCACCAGAGACCATAGCGGGCGGGGAGCTGTTTTTT.

The chain employs TRBV4-2 and TRBJ2-3, with 7 bases identical to TRBD2. CDR1 is LGHNA and CDR2 is YNFKEQ in the germline V gene. The CDR3 has 17 residues. J gave up 0 bases and V 0 bases, and 6 bases lay outside the gene matches. The CDR3 here is CASSQDGGTTSTDTQYF. DNA for the CDR3: TGTGCCAGCAGCCAAGACGGAGGGACTACTAGCACAGATACGCAGTATTTT.

The rearrangement links TRBV9 to TRBJ2-2; 13 bases line up with TRBD2. The CDR3 sequence is 17 residues long. CDR1 and CDR2 from the germline V gene are SGDLS and YYNGEE. The J segment lost 5 bases and the V segment lost 5 bases, leaving 9 bases of the junction unmatched. The CDR3 sequence is CASRAAGTSGVTGELFF. The CDR3 nucleotides are TGTGCCAGCAGAGCCGCCGGGACTAGCGGGGTTACCGGGGAGCTGTTTTTT.

This chain connects TRBV6-5 to TRBJ2-2, with 9 positions matching TRBD2. V dropped 8 bases and J dropped 4; count of bases not matched to a gene: 8. This CDR3 is built from 15 residues. CDR1 and CDR2 from the germline V gene are MNHEY and SVGAGI. CDR3 sequence: CASAMGLAFTGELFF. The CDR3 nucleotides read TGTGCCAGCGCCATGGGACTAGCTTTCACCGGGGAGCTGTTTTTT.

The count of this clone is one. This rearrangement joins TRBV27 to TRBJ2-7, with TRBD1 identical over 9 bases. With V trimmed by 4 bases and J by 5 bases, 9 bases remained unmatched. Per germline, CDR1 MNHEY and CDR2 SMNVEV (reference sequence). This CDR3 region has 15 residues. CDR3 bases: TGTGCCAGCAGTTATGGACAGGGGTACACCCACGAGCAGTACTTC. Translating it yields CASSYGQGYTHEQYF.

The V and J genes are TRBV7-3 and TRBJ1-2; D not certain. Trimming removed 1 base from V and 7 bases from J, with 16 bases in between. The CDR3 spans 15 residues. Germline V gene sequence: CDR1 SGHTA, CDR2 FQGTGA. The CDR3 protein is CASSLSHGGLGGYTF. CDR3 nucleotides: TGTGCCAGCAGCTTAAGCCATGGAGGGTTGGGTGGCTACACCTTC.

The chain is built from TRBV5-1 and TRBJ1-1, with 12 bases fitting TRBD1. Germline CDR1 reads SGHRS; CDR2 reads YFSETQ. The trim removed 0 bases at V and 5 bases at J, leaving 11 bases unmatched. The CDR3 is 18 residues long. CDR3 region: CASSLVSLGTGGWTEAFF. DNA for the CDR3: TGCGCCAGCAGCTTGGTTAGTTTGGGGACAGGGGGCTGGACTGAAGCTTTCTTT.

The J gene is TRBJ2-1, the V gene TRBV7-9; 13 bases align to TRBD2. This CDR3 has 16 residues. Germline CDR1 is SEHNR and CDR2 is FQNEAQ (reference sequence). The trim removed 3 bases at V and 8 bases at J, leaving 7 bases unmatched. CDR3 amino acids: CASSLMTSGGFDEQFF. The CDR3 nucleotides read TGTGCCAGCAGCTTGATGACTAGCGGGGGGTTCGATGAGCAGTTCTTC.

About this clone itself: The conserved closing phenylalanine or tryptophan is absent in this CDR3, likely reflecting a read error. J is TRBJ2-3 and V is TRBV5-1; no clear D. The length of the CDR3 is 12 residues. Germline V gives CDR1 SGHRS, CDR2 YFSETQ. V was pared by 2 bases and J by 5 bases, with 6 bases between. The CDR3 protein is CASSLYGDTQYL. The CDR3 nucleotides are TGCGCCAGCAGCTTATACGGAGATACGCAGTATCTT.

The CDR3 sequence: CASSLVGPTEAFF. CDR3 sequence (DNA): TGTGCCAGCAGCTTGGTGGGGCCCACTGAAGCTTTCTTT. The chain couples TRBV5-6 to TRBJ1-1; possibly TRBD1 for D (5 bases). Trimming took 0 bases from V and 4 from J, leaving 7 bases between them. CDR3 length equals 13 residues. Looked up from germline, CDR1 is SGHDT and CDR2 is YYEEEE.

The V and J genes are TRBV11-2 and TRBJ2-5; 8 nucleotides align to TRBD2. CDR3 size: 14 residues. V gave up 4 bases and J gave up 5 bases; unmatched junction bases: 6. Germline CDR1 SGHAT, CDR2 FQNNGV. The CDR3 sequence: CASSSTSGSETQYF. The CDR3 nucleotides are TGTGCCAGCAGCTCGACAAGCGGGAGCGAGACCCAGTACTTC.